A single sample gave rise to the 24 T cell receptor beta chains below, sequenced in a study of T cells after yellow fever vaccination. TCRdb ran MiXCR on the 5' RACE reads and lists one entry per CDR3 protein. Of about 240,000 distinct CDR3 sequences in the sample, 6.9% are singletons; the top ten hold approximately 0.85%. Material: CD4+ T cells sorted from PBMCs, obtained 15 days after the yellow fever booster vaccination. These receptors were collected from a man in his thirties or forties who received the YFV17D yellow fever vaccine.

This clonotype occurred a few times. The chain is built from TRBV7-8 and TRBJ2-7; tentative D call: TRBD2 (5 bases). The CDR3 is 15 amino acids. Trimming took off 1 base at V and 4 bases at J, with 14 bases between the two ends. CDR1 and CDR2 from the germline V gene are SGHVS and FQNEAQ. The CDR3 loop is CASSLEAAGHYEQYF. CDR3 DNA sequence: TGTGCCAGCAGCTTAGAGGCGGCGGGCCATTACGAGCAGTACTTC.

Details on this clonotype: With a much larger clone just one base away, this may be a read error. This rearrangement joins TRBV4-3 to TRBJ2-7; a possible D gene is TRBD1 (6 bases). This CDR3 contains 15 residues. CDR1 LGHNA and CDR2 YSLEER come from the germline V gene. The V and J ends lost 1 base and 2 bases respectively, with 12 bases between them. The CDR3 spells CASSQGTGSTYEQYF. CDR3 bases: TGCGCCAGCAGCCAAGGAACAGGGAGCACCTACGAGCAGTACTTC.

The CDR3 region has the DNA TGTGCCAGCAGTGAAGCTTTAACAGGCCCTTACAATGAGCAGTTCTTC. Translated, it gives CASSEALTGPYNEQFF. The J gene is TRBJ2-1, the V gene TRBV6-1; tentative D call: TRBD1 (5 bases). Trimming shortened V by 0 bases and J by 4 bases, and 13 bases separated the two germline ends. Germline V CDR1 and CDR2: MNHNS, SASEGT. The CDR3 has 16 residues.

This chain connects TRBV5-1 to TRBJ2-3; tentatively, D is TRBD1 (5 bases). Trimming left V 0 bases short and J 6 bases short, with 14 bases between. The CDR3 consists of 15 residues. Germline CDR1 SGHRS, CDR2 YFSETQ. The CDR3 loop is CASSLATQGSDTQYF. The CDR3 nucleotides are TGCGCCAGCAGCTTGGCCACCCAGGGATCGGATACGCAGTATTTT.

This clonotype turned up a few times. V is TRBV12-3 or TRBV12-4 and J is TRBJ1-5; 7 bases align to TRBD1. The CDR3 extends over 16 amino acids. J was trimmed by 7 bases and V by 6 bases; bases with no gene match: 15. The DNA for the CDR3 is TGTGCCAGCAGCCAACACGACAGGGTACTGCGGCAGCCCCAGCATTTT. It specifies CASSQHDRVLRQPQHF.

This rearrangement joins TRBV7-9 to TRBJ2-7; possible D gene TRBD1, 6 bases. The CDR3 spans 15 residues. V dropped 3 bases and J dropped 5 bases, with 17 bases sitting between them. Germline CDR1 and CDR2: SEHNR and FQNEAQ (reference sequence). The DNA for the CDR3 is TGTGCCAGCAGCTTCTCACCCCAGGGGAACCACGAGCAGTACTTC. Amino acids: CASSFSPQGNHEQYF.

This clonotype showed up many times. V usage is TRBV20-1 and J usage is TRBJ2-2; 7 bases map to TRBD2. The CDR3 totals 15 residues. Germline V gene data show CDR1 as DFQATT and CDR2 as SNEGSKA (reference sequence). After removal of 0 bases from V and 7 bases from J, the junction contained 8 bases not matched to a gene. The CDR3 loop is CSARESQRGVGELFF. Here the CDR3 DNA reads TGCAGTGCTAGAGAGTCTCAGCGGGGTGTCGGGGAGCTGTTTTTT.

This clonotype occurred a few times. The rearrangement links TRBV7-9 to TRBJ2-5; TRBD2 matches at 7 bases. There are 11 residues in the CDR3. The germline V gene has CDR1 SEHNR and CDR2 FQNEAQ (reference sequence). V shed 10 bases and J 5 bases; nucleotides not matched to a gene: 4. DNA for the CDR3: TGTGCCACTGGGGAGGGCGAGACCCAGTACTTC. This translates into CATGEGETQYF.

The chain recombines TRBV6-5 with TRBJ1-2; perhaps TRBD1 as D (5 bases). The germline V gene encodes CDR1 MNHEY and CDR2 SVGAGI. This CDR3 is 17 amino acids long. Trimming took off 6 bases at V and 2 bases at J, with 22 bases between the two ends. CDR3 coding DNA: TGTGCCAGCAGGCCCTTTCAGGGAGTCGGGGGAAACTATGGCTACACCTTC. Protein product: CASRPFQGVGGNYGYTF.

This chain uses TRBV28 with TRBJ2-5, with TRBD1 matching 10 bases. Germline CDR1 MDHEN, CDR2 SYDVKM. Trimming removed 4 bases from V and 3 bases from J; junction bases left unmatched: 5. The length of the CDR3 is 15 residues. CDR3 sequence reads: CASSSIGTGEETQYF. Written as DNA, the CDR3 is TGTGCCAGCAGTTCCATTGGGACAGGGGAAGAGACCCAGTACTTC.

There are a few counts of this clonotype. The V gene is TRBV29-1, the J gene TRBJ2-1, with 12 positions matching TRBD2. Germline lookup yields CDR1 SQVTM and CDR2 ANQGSEA. J was trimmed by 8 bases and V by 4 bases; bases with no gene match: 9. The CDR3 runs to 15 residues. The CDR3 DNA reads TGCAGCGTTGGGGCTAGCGGGAGGGCCTCCTATGAGCAGTTCTTC. Residues: CSVGASGRASYEQFF.

This chain joins TRBV6-1 and TRBJ2-6, with 8 bases fitting TRBD1. The trim removed 4 bases at V and 1 base at J, leaving 6 bases unmatched. CDR3 length equals 17 residues. CDR1 and CDR2 (germline): MNHNS, SASEGT. In nucleotides, the CDR3 is TGTGCCAGCAGTGTGCAGGGGGCTGGTTCTGGGGCCAACGTCCTGACTTTC. Residues: CASSVQGAGSGANVLTF.

The rearrangement joins TRBV5-1 to TRBJ2-7; maybe TRBD1 (6 bases). The V gene's germline CDR1 is SGHRS and CDR2 YFSETQ. The V end was cut by 4 bases, the J end by 7 bases, with 18 bases between. There are 14 residues in the CDR3. The CDR3 is CASSLTGPPYEQYF. CDR3 nucleotides: TGCGCCAGCAGCCTCACAGGGCCGCCTTATGAGCAGTACTTC. Supplemented by reference TRBV5-1 and TRBJ2-7, the full variable domain reads KAGVTQTPRYLIKTRGQQVTLSCSPISGHRSVSWYQQTPGQGLQFLFEYFSETQRNKGNFPGRFSGRQFSNSRSEMNVSTLELGDSALYLCASSLTGPPYEQYFGPGTRLTVT.

This clonotype came up a few times. CDR3 sequence reads: CASSPGAGWEQFF. The DNA for the CDR3 is TGTGCCAGCAGCCCGGGGGCGGGCTGGGAGCAGTTCTTC. J is TRBJ2-1 and V is TRBV7-6; D may match TRBD1 or TRBD2 (6 bases each). Per germline, CDR1 SGHVS and CDR2 FNYEAQ. The CDR3 runs to 13 residues. Trimming took 5 bases from V and 10 from J, leaving 15 bases between them.

The chain uses TRBV25-1 and TRBJ2-3, with D tentatively TRBD2 (6 bases). Per germline, CDR1 MGHDK and CDR2 SYGVNS. With 7 bases removed from V and 4 bases from J, the gap between germline ends came to 18 bases. The CDR3 extends over 15 amino acids. CDR3 loop: CASTPGLPRADTQYF. CDR3 nucleotides: TGTGCCAGCACCCCGGGACTTCCTAGGGCAGATACGCAGTATTTT. Together with reference TRBV25-1 and TRBJ2-3, the CDR3 gives the full variable domain: EADIYQTPRYLVIGTGKKITLECSQTMGHDKMYWYQQDPGMELHLIHYSYGVNSTEKGDLSSESTVSRIRTEHFPLTLESARPSHTSQYLCASTPGLPRADTQYFGPGTRLTVL.

This chain connects TRBV5-1 to TRBJ2-2, with TRBD1 as a possible D gene (5 bases). The CDR3 spans 14 residues. V lost 6 bases to trimming and J lost 4 bases, with 13 bases between them. In germline, CDR1 is SGHRS, CDR2 YFSETQ. Here the CDR3 DNA reads TGCGCCAGCAAAGGCAGGGATTCCACCGGGGAGCTGTTTTTT. Protein product: CASKGRDSTGELFF.

This rearrangement joins TRBV20-1 to TRBJ1-1, with TRBD1 matching over 9 bases. The CDR3 totals 11 residues. Germline V gene sequence: CDR1 DFQATT, CDR2 SNEGSKA (reference sequence). The junction had 2 bases not matched to a gene; V was cut back by 1 base and J by 11 bases. The CDR3 loop reads CSARGQGEAFF. CDR3 DNA sequence: TGCAGTGCTAGAGGACAGGGGGAGGCTTTCTTT.

The chain is built from TRBV20-1 and TRBJ2-3; either TRBD1 or TRBD2 may fit D (6 bases each). The CDR3 loop spans 12 amino acids. Germline V lookup: CDR1 DFQATT, CDR2 SNEGSKA (reference sequence). This chain's CDR3 is CRGGGSTDTQYF. CDR3 DNA sequence: TGCAGGGGGGGCGGGAGCACAGATACGCAGTATTTT.

V usage is TRBV20-1 and J usage is TRBJ2-7; D may match TRBD1 or TRBD2 (5 bases each). Trimming took off 5 bases at V and 2 bases at J, with 16 bases between the two ends. The V gene's germline CDR1 is DFQATT and CDR2 SNEGSKA (reference sequence). The CDR3 consists of 14 residues. Here the CDR3 DNA reads TGCAGTGCTCCCCCGGGACGGACGACCTACGAGCAGTACTTC. This sequence encodes CSAPPGRTTYEQYF.

This clonotype was counted many times. The rearrangement joins TRBV15 to TRBJ2-3; D ambiguous. Germline values: CDR1 LNHNV, CDR2 YYDKDF (reference sequence). With 3 bases removed from V and 2 bases from J, the gap between germline ends came to 12 bases. The CDR3 is made up of 15 amino acids. The CDR3 protein is CATSRRRGDTDTQYF. DNA for the CDR3: TGTGCCACCAGCAGGAGGAGAGGAGACACAGATACGCAGTATTTT.

V and J are TRBV27 and TRBJ1-6; D unresolved. Trimming removed 5 bases from V and 8 bases from J, with 10 bases in between. CDR1 and CDR2 from the germline V gene are MNHEY and SMNVEV (reference sequence). The CDR3 contains 13 residues. CDR3: CASSIVRDSPLHF. As DNA, the CDR3 is TGTGCCAGCAGTATCGTCCGTGATTCACCCCTCCACTTT.

The chain combines TRBV27 with TRBJ2-7; 8 nucleotides agree with TRBD1. V gave up 4 bases and J gave up 2 bases; unmatched junction bases: 1. CDR3 length equals 13 residues. Germline V lookup: CDR1 MNHEY, CDR2 SMNVEV (reference sequence). The CDR3 loop reads CASSWTGPYEQYF. The CDR3, as DNA: TGTGCCAGCAGTTGGACAGGGCCCTACGAGCAGTACTTC.

This clonotype was seen a few times. The rearrangement joins TRBV11-2 to TRBJ2-5; D is unresolved. In germline, CDR1 is SGHAT, CDR2 FQNNGV. The CDR3 covers 16 residues. The ends were cut back, 5 bases at V and 5 bases at J, with 21 bases in the middle. Here the CDR3 DNA reads TGTGCCAGCAGCACCTCGGACGGACGTCGGTTGGAGACCCAGTACTTC. Translation gives CASSTSDGRRLETQYF.

This clonotype was recorded many times. The chain joins TRBV5-1 to TRBJ2-3, with D unresolved. This CDR3 contains 14 residues. Trimming removed 0 bases from V and 0 bases from J, with 5 bases in between. Germline CDR1 is SGHRS and CDR2 is YFSETQ. In nucleotides, the CDR3 is TGCGCCAGCAGCTTGGCGGACAGCACAGATACGCAGTATTTT. Translation: CASSLADSTDTQYF.